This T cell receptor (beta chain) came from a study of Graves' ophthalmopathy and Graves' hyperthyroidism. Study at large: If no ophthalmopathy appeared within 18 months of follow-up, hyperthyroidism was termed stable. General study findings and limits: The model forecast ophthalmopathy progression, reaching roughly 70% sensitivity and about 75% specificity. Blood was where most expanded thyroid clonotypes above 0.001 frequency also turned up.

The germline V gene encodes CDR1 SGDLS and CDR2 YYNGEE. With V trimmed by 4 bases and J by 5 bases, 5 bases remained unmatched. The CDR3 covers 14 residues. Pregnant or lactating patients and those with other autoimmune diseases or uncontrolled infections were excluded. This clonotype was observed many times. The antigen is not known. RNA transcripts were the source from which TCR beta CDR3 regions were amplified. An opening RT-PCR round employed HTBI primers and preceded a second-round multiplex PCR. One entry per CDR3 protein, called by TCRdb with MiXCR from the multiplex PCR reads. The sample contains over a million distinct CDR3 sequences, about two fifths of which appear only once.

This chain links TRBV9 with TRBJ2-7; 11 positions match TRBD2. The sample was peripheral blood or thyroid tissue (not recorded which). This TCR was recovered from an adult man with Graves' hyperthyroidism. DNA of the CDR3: TGTGCCAGCAGCCCCACTAGCGGGAGTGACGAGCAGTACTTC. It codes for CASSPTSGSDEQYF.